This T cell receptor beta chain was obtained from a study of CD8 T cells in ankylosing spondylitis. TCRdb passed the 5' RACE reads through MiXCR, listing each CDR3 protein once. The sample has around 150,000 distinct CDR3 sequences, under 35% seen once. This CDR3 comprises 13 residues. Trimming shortened V by 3 bases and J by 3 bases, and 9 bases separated the two germline ends. The chain recombines TRBV12-3 or TRBV12-4 with TRBJ2-7; D ambiguous. This TCR was recovered from a male donor with ankylosing spondylitis. Source material: synovial fluid, either unsorted or a sorted T cell fraction (not recorded which). In DNA, the CDR3 is TGTGCCAGCAGTTTGTCCCCTCTCTACGAGCAGTACTTC. Residues: CASSLSPLYEQYF.